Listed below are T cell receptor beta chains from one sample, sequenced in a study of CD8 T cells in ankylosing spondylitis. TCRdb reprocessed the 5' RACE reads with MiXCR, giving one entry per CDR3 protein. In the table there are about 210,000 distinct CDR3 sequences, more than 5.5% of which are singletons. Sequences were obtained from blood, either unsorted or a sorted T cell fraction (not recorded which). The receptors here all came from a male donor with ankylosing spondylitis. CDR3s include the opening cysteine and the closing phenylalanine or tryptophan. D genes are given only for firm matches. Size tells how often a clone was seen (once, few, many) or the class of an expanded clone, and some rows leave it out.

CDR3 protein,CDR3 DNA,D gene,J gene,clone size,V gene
CASSLGAMEQYF,TGTGCCAGCAGCTTGGGGGCGATGGAGCAGTACTTC,.,TRBJ2-7,few,TRBV5-6
CASSTRTGGASREQYF,TGTGCCAGCAGTACCCGGACAGGGGGCGCCTCGCGTGAGCAGTACTTC,TRBD1,TRBJ2-7,.,TRBV6-1
CASSLSETSGSTDTQYF,TGTGCCAGCAGCTTGTCCGAGACTAGCGGTTCAACAGATACGCAGTATTTT,TRBD2,TRBJ2-3,many,TRBV11-3
CASISLEVEAFF,TGTGCCAGCATCAGCTTAGAAGTTGAAGCTTTCTTT,.,TRBJ1-1,many,TRBV7-9
CSASGGRYTQYF,TGCAGTGCTAGCGGGGGGCGTTATACGCAGTATTTT,.,TRBJ2-3,many,TRBV20-1
CASRTGEYNEQFF,TGTGCCAGCAGAACAGGAGAGTACAATGAGCAGTTCTTC,.,TRBJ2-1,many,TRBV27
CASSYKGRRNTEAFF,TGTGCCAGCAGTTACAAGGGAAGGAGAAACACTGAAGCTTTCTTT,.,TRBJ1-1,few,TRBV6-5
CASSLRGSSSGANVLTF,TGTGCCAGCAGCTTAAGGGGTTCCAGCTCTGGGGCCAACGTCCTGACTTTC,.,TRBJ2-6,few,TRBV7-3
CASSPPFF,TGTGCCAGCAGCCCCCCGTTCTTC,.,TRBJ2-1,many,TRBV7-9
CASSFRLGGRTDTQYF,TGTGCCAGCAGCTTTAGGTTGGGGGGGAGAACAGATACGCAGTATTTT,TRBD2,TRBJ2-3,many,TRBV11-2
CASSLLRTEQFF,TGTGCCAGCAGCTTGCTTCGCACAGAACAGTTCTTC,.,TRBJ2-1,many,TRBV5-6
CATSDLREADEQFF,TGTGCCACCAGTGATTTGAGGGAGGCTGATGAGCAGTTCTTC,.,TRBJ2-1,many,TRBV24-1
CASSFEGSYEQYF,TGTGCCAGCAGCTTCGAGGGCAGCTACGAGCAGTACTTC,.,TRBJ2-7,many,TRBV7-9
CASSDGQGAYNEQFF,TGTGCCAGTAGTGATGGGCAGGGGGCTTACAATGAGCAGTTCTTC,TRBD1,TRBJ2-1,few,TRBV19
CASSEQGTNEKLFF,TGTGCCAGCAGTGAACAGGGGACTAATGAAAAACTGTTTTTT,.,TRBJ1-4,many,TRBV25-1
CASSQVVFSPYEQYF,TGCGCCAGCAGCCAAGTGGTCTTCAGCCCGTACGAGCAGTACTTC,.,TRBJ2-7,.,TRBV4-3
CASSAPGLAYEQYF,TGTGCCAGCAGCGCGCCGGGACTGGCCTACGAGCAGTACTTC,.,TRBJ2-7,.,TRBV2
CASSQVRGERQPQHF,TGCGCCAGCAGCCAAGTCAGAGGGGAGCGTCAGCCCCAGCATTTT,.,TRBJ1-5,.,TRBV4-3
CASSYSGPSYEQYF,TGTGCCAGCAGTTACTCTGGACCTTCCTACGAGCAGTACTTC,.,TRBJ2-7,.,TRBV6-5
CASSSYSEDNEQFF,TGTGCCAGCAGTTCCTACTCAGAAGACAATGAGCAGTTCTTC,.,TRBJ2-1,many,TRBV12-3/TRBV12-4
CASSLYVMANYEQYF,TGTGCCAGCAGCCTTTATGTTATGGCCAACTACGAGCAGTACTTC,.,TRBJ2-7,many,TRBV11-2